The 7 T cell receptor beta chains in this list originate from one sample, sequenced in a study of T cell responses to AZD1222 COVID-19 vaccine. TCRdb's copy holds only in-frame clones and misses some; the assay was immunoSEQ multiplex PCR. The sample has roughly 80,000 clones, under 90% seen once. Source: peripheral blood, taken 28 days after the second AZD1222 dose. The receptors were gathered from an adult who received the AZD1222 COVID-19 vaccine.

The chain joins TRBV10-3 to TRBJ2-2; weak D call: TRBD1 (6 bases). Looked up from germline, CDR1 is ENHRY and CDR2 is SYGVKD. Between the trimmed V and J ends, which lost 5 bases and 1 base, there was a span of 8 bases. The CDR3 has 14 residues. The CDR3 spells CAISPDRNTGELFF. CDR3 nucleotide sequence: TGTGCCATCAGTCCGGACAGGAACACCGGGGAGCTGTTTTTT.

The chain links TRBV5-1 to TRBJ1-5, with TRBD1 as a possible D gene (6 bases). The CDR3 is made up of 15 amino acids. Trimming took off 0 bases at V and 4 bases at J, with 11 bases between the two ends. CDR1 and CDR2 (germline): SGHRS, YFSETQ. As DNA, the CDR3 is TGCGCCAGCAGCTTGGGCGGGACACAGAATCAGCCCCAGCATTTT. It encodes CASSLGGTQNQPQHF.

This rearrangement joins TRBV27 to TRBJ2-1; TRBD2 agrees at 16 bases. The CDR3 extends over 17 amino acids. Germline values: CDR1 MNHEY, CDR2 SMNVEV (reference sequence). The ends lost 3 bases at V and 3 bases at J; junction bases unmatched: 2. The DNA of the CDR3 is TGTGCCAGCAGTTTGGGACTAGCGGGGGGGCTCTACAATGAGCAGTTCTTC. It yields the protein CASSLGLAGGLYNEQFF.

V gene TRBV5-8 combines with J gene TRBJ1-5, with a possible D match to TRBD1 (5 bases). V dropped 2 bases and J dropped 0 bases, with 9 bases sitting between them. Germline assignment: CDR1 SGHTS and CDR2 YDEGEE. CDR3 length: 15 amino acids. CDR3 sequence reads: CASSFGGISNQPQHF. The CDR3 region has the DNA TGTGCCAGCAGCTTTGGGGGGATTAGCAATCAGCCCCAGCATTTT.

The chain is built from TRBV29-1 and TRBJ2-7, with D unclear. The CDR3 is made up of 14 amino acids. Germline loops: CDR1 SQVTM, CDR2 ANQGSEA. Trimming shortened V by 4 bases and J by 2 bases, and 15 bases separated the two germline ends. CDR3 DNA: TGCAGCGTTGCGGGTCGGCAGGTTGCCTACGAGCAGTACTTC. Its translation: CSVAGRQVAYEQYF.

This chain links TRBV19 with TRBJ1-1; tentative D call: TRBD1 (6 bases). This CDR3 is 17 amino acids long. Germline CDR1 and CDR2: LNHDA and SQIVND (reference sequence). V was shortened by 4 bases and J by 4 bases, with 22 bases between the two germline ends. The CDR3 DNA follows: TGTGCCAGTAGTACCCAAAGAACAGGGATCGGGGGCACTGAAGCTTTCTTT. It is translated as CASSTQRTGIGGTEAFF. The full variable domain, its missing parts supplied by reference TRBV19 and TRBJ1-1, is DGGITQSPKYLFRKEGQNVTLSCEQNLNHDAMYWYRQDPGQGLRLIYYSQIVNDFQKGDIAEGYSVSREKKESFPLTVTSAQKNPTAFYLCASSTQRTGIGGTEAFFGQGTRLTVV.

V gene TRBV9 combines with J gene TRBJ2-7, with D hard to call. The V gene's germline CDR1 is SGDLS and CDR2 YYNGEE. This CDR3 is 11 amino acids long. Between the trimmed V and J ends, which lost 3 bases and 2 bases, there was a span of 3 bases. This chain's CDR3 is CASSGPYEQYF. For the CDR3, the DNA is TGTGCCAGCAGCGGCCCCTACGAGCAGTACTTC. Filled out from reference TRBV9 and TRBJ2-7, the complete variable domain reads DSGVTQTPKHLITATGQRVTLRCSPRSGDLSVYWYQQSLDQGLQFLIQYYNGEERAKGNILERFSAQQFPDLHSELNLSSLELGDSALYFCASSGPYEQYFGPGTRLTVT.